The 29 T cell receptor beta chains below come from one sample, sequenced in a study of cytomegalovirus exposure and HLA in healthy donors. The repertoire was sequenced with immunoSEQ multiplex PCR; TCRdb's copy has only in-frame clones and lacks some. This repertoire shows 120,000 or so clones, approximately 94% found once; its top ten account for 1.5% to 2%. Sequencing was done on a sample of PBMCs. The receptors originated from a young man in good health and CMV-seronegative.

The rearrangement links TRBV15 to TRBJ1-1; D unresolved. V lost 3 bases and J 4 bases, leaving 9 bases between the germline ends. The CDR3 length is 13 residues. From germline, CDR1 is LNHNV and CDR2 YYDKDF (reference sequence). For the CDR3, the DNA is TGTGCCACCAGCAGGAACAGCCCCACTGAAGCTTTCTTT. It yields the protein CATSRNSPTEAFF.

This chain links TRBV30 with TRBJ1-4, with D perhaps matching TRBD1 (5 bases). Germline V gene data show CDR1 as GTSNPN and CDR2 as SVGIG (reference sequence). Trimming left V 0 bases short and J 5 bases short, with 13 bases between. CDR3 size: 15 residues. CDR3 in amino acids: CAWSVPGGWNEKLFF. The CDR3 coding sequence is TGTGCCTGGAGTGTACCGGGGGGGTGGAATGAAAAACTGTTTTTT.

The chain has TRBV28 and TRBJ1-1, with D possibly matching TRBD1 (5 bases). The CDR3 totals 12 residues. The V end was cut by 8 bases, the J end by 5 bases, with 12 bases between. Germline V gene lookup returns CDR1 MDHEN and CDR2 SYDVKM. CDR3 residues: CASARVETEAFF. The CDR3 nucleotides read TGTGCCAGCGCCAGGGTGGAAACTGAAGCTTTCTTT. The full variable domain, in which reference TRBV28 and TRBJ1-1 provide the parts outside the CDR3, is DVKVTQSSRYLVKRTGEKVFLECVQDMDHENMFWYRQDPGLGLRLIYFSYDVKMKEKGDIPEGYSVSREKKERFSLILESASTNQTSMYLCASARVETEAFFGQGTRLTVV.

This clone appeared once. This chain connects TRBV7-2 to TRBJ2-1, with 12 bases identical to TRBD2. Germline CDR1 and CDR2: SGHTA and FQGNSA. V dropped 5 bases and J dropped 7; count of bases not matched to a gene: 6. This CDR3 has 15 amino acids. The DNA of the CDR3 is TGTGCCAGCAGCGCAAGACTAGCGGGAGTTAATGAGCAGTTCTTC. Translated, it gives CASSARLAGVNEQFF.

The V gene is TRBV6-5, the J gene TRBJ2-5; TRBD2 matches at 7 bases. CDR3 length: 14 amino acids. V lost 2 bases to trimming and J lost 4 bases; unmatched junction nucleotides: 4. Germline CDR1 reads MNHEY; CDR2 reads SVGAGI. CDR3 amino acids: CASSYSGARETQYF. CDR3 nucleotide sequence: TGTGCCAGCAGTTACAGCGGGGCGCGAGAGACCCAGTACTTC.

This chain connects TRBV5-6 to TRBJ2-5, with a possible D match to TRBD2 (6 bases). Germline V gene lookup returns CDR1 SGHDT and CDR2 YYEEEE. The CDR3 loop spans 16 amino acids. Trimming removed 1 base from V and 2 bases from J, with 15 bases in between. The CDR3 loop reads CASSLWRAGPQETQYF. The CDR3 coding sequence is TGTGCCAGCAGCTTGTGGAGGGCAGGCCCGCAAGAGACCCAGTACTTC.

The V gene is TRBV6-1, the J gene TRBJ2-2; possible D gene TRBD1, 6 bases. The CDR3 runs 13 residues. Trimming removed 6 bases from V and 7 bases from J, with 12 bases in between. CDR1 MNHNS and CDR2 SASEGT come from the germline V gene. CDR3 coding DNA: TGTGCCAGCAGAGACGGGACAAGCGGGGAGCTGTTTTTT. It encodes CASRDGTSGELFF.

This rearrangement joins TRBV6-5 to TRBJ2-1; 9 positions agree with TRBD1. This CDR3 is built from 16 residues. Germline lookup yields CDR1 MNHEY and CDR2 SVGAGI. After removal of 0 bases from V and 7 bases from J, the junction contained 7 bases not matched to a gene. The CDR3, as DNA: TGTGCCAGCAGTTACTCCGGGACAGGGTGGCGGAATGAGCAGTTCTTC. Its translation is CASSYSGTGWRNEQFF.

The chain is built from TRBV6-5 and TRBJ2-3, with 7 bases lining up with TRBD2. Germline CDR1 reads MNHEY; CDR2 reads SVGAGI. The CDR3 contains 15 residues. The V and J ends lost 6 bases and 1 base, in that order; junction bases with no gene match: 7. This CDR3 is CASSPPSGGTDTQYF. DNA for the CDR3: TGTGCCAGCAGCCCTCCTAGCGGAGGCACAGATACGCAGTATTTT.

CDR3 protein: CASSPTSSYEQYF. The DNA of the CDR3 is TGTGCCAGCAGTCCCACGAGCTCCTACGAGCAGTACTTC. The V and J genes are TRBV27 and TRBJ2-7; D is uncertain. This CDR3 region has 13 residues. Germline lookup yields CDR1 MNHEY and CDR2 SMNVEV (reference sequence). Trimming removed 5 bases at V and 0 bases at J, with 8 bases between.

The rearrangement uses TRBV6-1 and TRBJ1-5; a weak D match, TRBD1 (6 bases). This CDR3 spans 21 amino acids. The V end was cut by 1 base, the J end by 0 bases, with 25 bases between. The germline V gene encodes CDR1 MNHNS and CDR2 SASEGT. This CDR3 reads CASSEVRFRGRDYNSNQPQHF. The CDR3 region has the DNA TGTGCCAGCAGTGAAGTCAGATTCAGGGGTCGGGACTATAATAGCAATCAGCCCCAGCATTTT.

This rearrangement joins TRBV11-3 to TRBJ2-7; 9 bases fit TRBD1. The CDR3 is 16 residues long. Germline V gene lookup returns CDR1 SGHNT and CDR2 YENEEA. With V trimmed by 2 bases and J by 2 bases, 7 bases remained unmatched. In nucleotides, the CDR3 is TGTGCCAGCAGCTTAACGACAGGGGGTGCCACCTACGAGCAGTACTTC. This translates into CASSLTTGGATYEQYF.

The chain links TRBV7-9 to TRBJ2-7, with D unresolved. Germline V gene data show CDR1 as SEHNR and CDR2 as FQNEAQ (reference sequence). Trimming pared 5 bases from V and 2 bases from J, leaving 10 bases between. CDR3 size: 13 residues. Here the CDR3 DNA reads TGTGCCAGCAGCCCGGGTTCGACCTACGAGCAGTACTTC. Translating gives CASSPGSTYEQYF.

The genes are TRBV30 and TRBJ2-2; TRBD1 agrees at 11 bases. Per the germline V gene, CDR1 is GTSNPN and CDR2 is SVGIG (reference sequence). The CDR3 is 13 amino acids. The DNA of the CDR3 is TGTGCACAAGGGACAGGGGGCACCGGGGAGCTGTTTTTT. This sequence encodes CAQGTGGTGELFF.

This chain uses TRBV19 with TRBJ2-7; D might be TRBD2 (6 bases). Trimming took 6 bases from V and 2 from J, leaving 14 bases between them. The CDR3 sequence is 14 residues long. CDR1 and CDR2 (germline): LNHDA, SQIVND (reference sequence). Here the CDR3 DNA reads TGTGCCAGTAGGGACGAGCGACTAGCCTACGAGCAGTACTTC. The encoded protein is CASRDERLAYEQYF. Full variable domain (outside the CDR3, taken from reference TRBV19 and TRBJ2-7): DGGITQSPKYLFRKEGQNVTLSCEQNLNHDAMYWYRQDPGQGLRLIYYSQIVNDFQKGDIAEGYSVSREKKESFPLTVTSAQKNPTAFYLCASRDERLAYEQYFGPGTRLTVT.

This chain connects TRBV11-3 to TRBJ2-7, with a weak D call TRBD1 (6 bases). This CDR3 is built from 13 residues. The V gene lost 4 bases and the J gene lost 2 bases, with 9 bases spanning the gap. Germline V gene sequence: CDR1 SGHNT, CDR2 YENEEA. The CDR3 here is CASSSGQTYEQYF. The CDR3 DNA reads as TGTGCCAGCAGCTCCGGACAGACCTACGAGCAGTACTTC. Filled out from reference TRBV11-3 and TRBJ2-7, the complete variable domain reads EAGVVQSPRYKIIEKKQPVAFWCNPISGHNTLYWYLQNLGQGPELLIRYENEEAVDDSQLPKDRFSAERLKGVDSTLKIQPAELGDSAVYLCASSSGQTYEQYFGPGTRLTVT.

The chain is built from TRBV28 and TRBJ2-5; D might be TRBD2 (6 bases). This CDR3 spans 16 amino acids. Between the trimmed V and J ends, which lost 1 base and 0 bases, there was a span of 12 bases. Looked up from germline, CDR1 is MDHEN and CDR2 is SYDVKM. CDR3 coding DNA: TGTGCCAGCAGTTTATCGGGATCTAGCGACCAAGAGACCCAGTACTTC. It yields the protein CASSLSGSSDQETQYF.

V is TRBV27 and J is TRBJ2-3, with 13 bases identical to TRBD2. The ends lost 4 bases at V and 2 bases at J; junction bases unmatched: 6. This CDR3 comprises 17 residues. Germline V lookup: CDR1 MNHEY, CDR2 SMNVEV (reference sequence). The CDR3 loop is CASSSLGLAGATDTQYF. The CDR3 region has the DNA TGTGCCAGCAGTTCCTTAGGACTAGCGGGAGCCACAGATACGCAGTATTTT.

This clone was observed a single time. The V and J genes are TRBV28 and TRBJ1-2; TRBD1 agrees at 11 bases. The junction had 9 bases not matched to a gene; V was cut back by 5 bases and J by 4 bases. CDR1 and CDR2 (germline): MDHEN, SYDVKM. The CDR3 has 16 amino acids. The CDR3 loop reads CASSPDRGRFIYGYTF. CDR3 coding DNA: TGTGCCAGCAGTCCGGACAGGGGGCGCTTCATCTATGGCTACACCTTC.

In its sample, this clone was seen once. V is TRBV28 and J is TRBJ2-4; D remains unclear. From germline, CDR1 is MDHEN and CDR2 SYDVKM. Trimming removed 6 bases at V and 3 bases at J, with 18 bases between. The CDR3 has 16 residues. CDR3 sequence: CASSPLRQVVKNIQYF. The CDR3 DNA sequence: TGTGCCAGCAGCCCTCTGAGGCAAGTAGTCAAAAACATTCAGTACTTC.

The CDR3 loop is CAPTQEGTYEQYF. The CDR3 DNA reads as TGTGCCCCGACTCAGGAGGGGACCTACGAGCAGTACTTC. The chain employs TRBV11-3 and TRBJ2-7, with a tentative D call TRBD2 (6 bases). The CDR3 length is 13 residues. Germline V gene lookup returns CDR1 SGHNT and CDR2 YENEEA. Trimming pared 11 bases from V and 2 bases from J, leaving 16 bases between.

The rearrangement uses TRBV2 and TRBJ2-7, with D perhaps TRBD2 (7 bases). Germline V gene lookup returns CDR1 SNHLY and CDR2 FYNNEI. With 8 bases removed from V and 2 bases from J, the gap between germline ends came to 10 bases. The CDR3 totals 12 residues. DNA for the CDR3: TGTGCCAGCGGAGGGGGGGCCTACGAGCAGTACTTC. Protein: CASGGGAYEQYF.

This chain connects TRBV19 to TRBJ1-5; unclear D gene. This CDR3 has 14 residues. V gave up 4 bases and J gave up 6 bases, with 13 bases separating them. Germline values: CDR1 LNHDA, CDR2 SQIVND (reference sequence). CDR3 sequence: CASSNERASQPQHF. CDR3 DNA sequence: TGTGCCAGTAGTAACGAGAGGGCCAGTCAGCCCCAGCATTTT.

The genes are TRBV27 and TRBJ1-1; D is possibly TRBD1 (5 bases). The CDR3 contains 13 residues. The V gene's germline CDR1 is MNHEY and CDR2 SMNVEV (reference sequence). The V gene lost 3 bases and the J gene lost 7 bases, with 12 bases spanning the gap. CDR3 nucleotides: TGTGCCAGCAGTTTCTCCGGTAGGGGTGAAGCTTTCTTT. Translation: CASSFSGRGEAFF.

This clone appeared once. CDR3: CASSQGWENEQFF. The CDR3 bases are TGCGCCAGCAGCCAAGGGTGGGAGAATGAGCAGTTCTTC. The rearrangement joins TRBV4-1 to TRBJ2-1; TRBD2 might be the D (5 bases). This CDR3 is 13 amino acids long. V lost 1 base and J 7 bases, leaving 8 bases between the germline ends. CDR1 and CDR2 from the germline V gene are MGHRA and YSYEKL.

The CDR3 loop is CASRDSGTYEQYF. CDR3 bases: TGTGCCAGCAGGGATAGCGGTACCTACGAGCAGTACTTC. The chain carries TRBV2 and TRBJ2-7; the D gene is possibly TRBD2 (6 bases). CDR3 size: 13 residues. Per the germline V gene, CDR1 is SNHLY and CDR2 is FYNNEI. Between the trimmed V and J ends, which lost 6 bases and 2 bases, there was a span of 11 bases.

This clone was counted once. J is TRBJ2-2 and V is TRBV14, with 7 positions matching TRBD2. CDR1 is SGHDN and CDR2 is FVKESK in the germline V gene. The V gene end was trimmed by 1 base and the J gene end by 2 bases; junction bases not matched to a gene: 4. This CDR3 region has 16 residues. This chain's CDR3 is CASSQVSGPNTGELFF. CDR3 in DNA: TGTGCCAGCAGCCAAGTTAGCGGGCCCAACACCGGGGAGCTGTTTTTT.

The chain recombines TRBV29-1 with TRBJ2-1; possible D gene TRBD1, 6 bases. This CDR3 contains 14 residues. The ends were cut back, 5 bases at V and 0 bases at J, with 11 bases in the middle. Germline CDR1 reads SQVTM; CDR2 reads ANQGSEA. CDR3 protein: CSVTYRDSYNEQFF. In nucleotides, the CDR3 is TGCAGCGTTACCTACAGGGACTCCTACAATGAGCAGTTCTTC.

This chain links TRBV28 with TRBJ1-5; D remains ambiguous. V lost 5 bases and J lost 9, with 20 bases in between. Germline V lookup: CDR1 MDHEN, CDR2 SYDVKM. CDR3 size: 15 residues. CDR3 amino acids: CASSEAFVASGPQHF. Here the CDR3 DNA reads TGTGCCAGCAGTGAGGCGTTTGTCGCCTCGGGGCCCCAGCATTTT.